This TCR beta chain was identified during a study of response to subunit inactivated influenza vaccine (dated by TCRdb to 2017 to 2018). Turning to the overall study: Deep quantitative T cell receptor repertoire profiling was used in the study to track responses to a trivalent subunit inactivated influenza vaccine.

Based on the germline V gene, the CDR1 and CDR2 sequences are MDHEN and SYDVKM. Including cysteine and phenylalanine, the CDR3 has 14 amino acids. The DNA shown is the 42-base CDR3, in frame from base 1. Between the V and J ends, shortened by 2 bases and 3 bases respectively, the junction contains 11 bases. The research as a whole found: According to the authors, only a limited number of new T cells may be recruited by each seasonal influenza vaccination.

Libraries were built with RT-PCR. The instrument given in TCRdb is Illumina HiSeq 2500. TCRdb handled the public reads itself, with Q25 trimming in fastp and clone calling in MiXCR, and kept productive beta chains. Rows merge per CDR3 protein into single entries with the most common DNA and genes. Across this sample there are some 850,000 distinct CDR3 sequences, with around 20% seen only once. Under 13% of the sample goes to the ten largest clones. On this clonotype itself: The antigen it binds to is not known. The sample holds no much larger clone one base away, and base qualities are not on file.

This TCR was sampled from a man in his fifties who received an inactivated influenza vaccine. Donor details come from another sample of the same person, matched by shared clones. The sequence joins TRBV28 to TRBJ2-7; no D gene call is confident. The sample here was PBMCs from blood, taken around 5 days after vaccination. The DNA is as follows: TGTGCCAGCAGTTTAATCGGCACACTCTACGAGCAGTACTTC. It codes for CASSLIGTLYEQYF. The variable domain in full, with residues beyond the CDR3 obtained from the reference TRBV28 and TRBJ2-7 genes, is DVKVTQSSRYLVKRTGEKVFLECVQDMDHENMFWYRQDPGLGLRLIYFSYDVKMKEKGDIPEGYSVSREKKERFSLILESASTNQTSMYLCASSLIGTLYEQYFGPGTRLTVT.